The 7 T cell receptor beta chains given below trace back to one sample, sequenced in a study of CD8+CD57+ T cells in acquired aplastic anemia. CDR3 and TCR beta VDJ profiling relied on a genomic DNA template. TCRdb reprocessed the reads with MiXCR, giving one entry per CDR3 protein. Among 120,000 or so distinct CDR3 sequences listed, roughly 40% were seen once. The authors sequenced patients whose flow cytometry had shown CD8+CD57+ cell expansion. Material for sequencing was sorted CD4+, CD8+, or CD8+CD57+ T cells (not recorded which) from PBMCs. The source of these receptors is a human donor with aplastic anemia.

This clonotype was seen at least ten times. The chain combines TRBV12-3 or TRBV12-4 with TRBJ1-2; no definite D call. This CDR3 has 13 residues. Deletions cut 5 bases from V and 10 bases from J, with 17 bases between. As DNA, the CDR3 is TGTGCCAGCAGTAACATGGCGTTTGAAGTCTACACCTTC. Its translation: CASSNMAFEVYTF.

The table lists this clonotype with many counts. The V call is TRBV7-6, the J call TRBJ2-1; D perhaps matches TRBD1 (5 bases). From germline, CDR1 is SGHVS and CDR2 FNYEAQ. V was pared by 4 bases and J by 0 bases, with 22 bases between. The CDR3 loop spans 19 amino acids. The CDR3 here is CASSSSRTRQSFSYNEQFF. For the CDR3, the DNA is TGTGCCAGCAGCTCCAGCAGAACTCGACAGTCCTTCTCCTACAATGAGCAGTTCTTC.

This clonotype has ten or more counts. J is TRBJ1-5 and V is TRBV2, with D uncertain. The germline V and J ends were trimmed by 6 bases and 4 bases, with 19 bases remaining between them. The CDR3 spans 16 residues. Germline CDR1 is SNHLY and CDR2 is FYNNEI. For the CDR3, the DNA is TGTGCCAGCAGCCGAGAAGGGCAGGTTGTTAATCAGCCCCAGCATTTT. The encoded protein is CASSREGQVVNQPQHF.

The table lists this clonotype with many counts. This rearrangement joins TRBV19 to TRBJ2-2; possibly TRBD1 for D (6 bases). The V gene lost 4 bases and the J gene lost 2 bases, with 17 bases spanning the gap. The CDR3 is 17 residues long. CDR1 LNHDA and CDR2 SQIVND come from the germline V gene (reference sequence). The CDR3 protein is CASSNGVYRVNTGELFF. The CDR3 DNA reads as TGTGCCAGTAGTAATGGTGTGTACAGGGTTAACACCGGGGAGCTGTTTTTT.

Worth noting for this clonotype: The junction departs from germline at one end; a sequencing error may be responsible. The chain uses TRBV29-1 and TRBJ2-3; D is unresolved. The length of the CDR3 is 13 residues. The germline V gene has CDR1 SQVTM and CDR2 ANQGSEA. The CDR3 DNA reads as TGCAGCGTCGAAGACATACTCACAGATACGCAGTATTTT. Protein sequence: CSVEDILTDTQYF.

This clonotype was observed at least ten times. The rearrangement links TRBV5-8 to TRBJ1-1; D possibly corresponds to TRBD1 (5 bases). There are 15 residues in the CDR3. The V end was cut by 0 bases, the J end by 1 base, with 10 bases between. Germline CDR1 SGHTS, CDR2 YDEGEE. As DNA, the CDR3 is TGTGCCAGCAGCTTGGGGGCAGGGACGAACACTGAAGCTTTCTTT. Translating gives CASSLGAGTNTEAFF.

The chain recombines TRBV25-1 with TRBJ1-3, with D unclear. Deletions cut 6 bases from V and 4 bases from J, with 4 bases between. This CDR3 is 11 amino acids long. Germline-derived CDR1 and CDR2 are MGHDK and SYGVNS. CDR3 sequence reads: CASREGNTIYF. CDR3 in DNA: TGTGCCAGCAGGGAAGGAAACACCATATATTTT.